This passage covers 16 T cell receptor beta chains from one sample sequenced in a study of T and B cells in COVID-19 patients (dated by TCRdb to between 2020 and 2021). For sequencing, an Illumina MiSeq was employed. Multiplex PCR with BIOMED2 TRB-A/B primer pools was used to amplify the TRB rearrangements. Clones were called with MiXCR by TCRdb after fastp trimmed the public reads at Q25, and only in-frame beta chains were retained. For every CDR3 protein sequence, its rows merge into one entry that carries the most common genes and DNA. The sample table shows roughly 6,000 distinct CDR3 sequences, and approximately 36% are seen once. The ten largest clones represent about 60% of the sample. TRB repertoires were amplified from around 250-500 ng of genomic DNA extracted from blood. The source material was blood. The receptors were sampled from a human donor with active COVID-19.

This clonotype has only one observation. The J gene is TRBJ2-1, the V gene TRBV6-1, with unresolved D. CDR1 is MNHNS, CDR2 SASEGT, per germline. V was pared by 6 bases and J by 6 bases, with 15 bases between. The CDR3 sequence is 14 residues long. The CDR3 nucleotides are TGTGCCAGCAGCCCCGTTGGGGTCCCCAATGAGCAGTTCTTC. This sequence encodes CASSPVGVPNEQFF.

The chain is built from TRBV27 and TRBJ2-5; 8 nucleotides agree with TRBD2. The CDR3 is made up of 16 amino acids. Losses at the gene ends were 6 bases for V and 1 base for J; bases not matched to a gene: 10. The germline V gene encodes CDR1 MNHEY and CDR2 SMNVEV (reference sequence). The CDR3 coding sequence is TGTGCCAGCAGCCTATTTCCGGGGACTAGCCAAGAGACCCAGTACTTC. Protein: CASSLFPGTSQETQYF.

CDR3 region: CSARGGRSTNEAFF. CDR3 DNA sequence: TGCAGTGCTAGAGGGGGACGGTCAACAAATGAAGCTTTCTTT. The rearrangement joins TRBV20-1 to TRBJ1-1, with a tentative D call TRBD1 (5 bases). V lost 1 base to trimming and J lost 7 bases, with 16 bases between them. Germline V lookup: CDR1 DFQATT, CDR2 SNEGSKA (reference sequence). The CDR3 consists of 14 residues.

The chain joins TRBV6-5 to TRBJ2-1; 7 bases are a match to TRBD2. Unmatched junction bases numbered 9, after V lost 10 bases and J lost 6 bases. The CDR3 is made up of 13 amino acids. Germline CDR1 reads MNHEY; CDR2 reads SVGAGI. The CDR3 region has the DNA TGTGCCATCCGGCAGGGACTACTCAATGAGCAGTTCTTC. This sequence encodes CAIRQGLLNEQFF.

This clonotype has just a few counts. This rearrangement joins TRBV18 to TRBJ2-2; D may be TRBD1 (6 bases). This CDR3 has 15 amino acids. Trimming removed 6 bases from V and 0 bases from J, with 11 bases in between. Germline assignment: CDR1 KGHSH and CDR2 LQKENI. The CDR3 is CASSAQGTNTGELFF. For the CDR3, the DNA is TGTGCCAGCTCGGCACAGGGAACGAACACCGGGGAGCTGTTTTTT. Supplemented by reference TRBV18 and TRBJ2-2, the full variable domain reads NAGVMQNPRHLVRRRGQEARLRCSPMKGHSHVYWYRQLPEEGLKFMVYLQKENIIDESGMPKERFSAEFPKEGPSILRIQQVVRGDSAAYFCASSAQGTNTGELFFGEGSRLTVL.

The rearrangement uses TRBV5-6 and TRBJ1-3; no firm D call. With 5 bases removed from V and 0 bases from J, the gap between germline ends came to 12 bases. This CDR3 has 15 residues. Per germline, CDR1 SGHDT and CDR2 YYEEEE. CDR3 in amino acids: CASSIPRSSGNTIYF. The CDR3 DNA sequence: TGTGCCAGCAGTATCCCCAGGAGCTCTGGAAACACCATATATTTT.

The DNA for the CDR3 is TGTGCCAGCTCAGCGGACAGGGGAGGTCAGCCCCAGCATTTT. Translation: CASSADRGGQPQHF. The rearrangement links TRBV18 to TRBJ1-5, with TRBD1 matching over 9 bases. The CDR3 has 14 amino acids. Germline CDR1 and CDR2: KGHSH and LQKENI. Germline trimming cut 5 bases from V and 6 bases from J; bases unmatched to any gene: 5.

CDR3 sequence reads: CASSYFDSNQPQHF. CDR3 sequence (DNA): TGTGCCAGCAGTTACTTCGATAGCAATCAGCCCCAGCATTTT. The rearrangement joins TRBV6-6 to TRBJ1-5; D not certain. Trimming left V 1 base short and J 0 bases short, with 4 bases between. The CDR3 covers 14 residues. The germline gives CDR1 MNHNY, CDR2 SVGAGI (reference sequence).

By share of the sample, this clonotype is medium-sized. The CDR3 DNA reads as TGCAGCGCTACATTCCCAAGGACTCTACACGGTGAAAAACTGTTTTTT. Encoded protein: CSATFPRTLHGEKLFF. This chain links TRBV29-1 with TRBJ1-4; D uncertain. The CDR3 spans 16 residues. From germline, CDR1 is SQVTM and CDR2 ANQGSEA. Deletions cut 7 bases from V and 7 bases from J, with 25 bases between.

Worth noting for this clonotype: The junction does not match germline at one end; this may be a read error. CDR3 loop: CASSLDGANYGYTF. The CDR3 coding sequence is TGTGCCAGCAGCTTAGACGGAGCTAACTATGGCTACACCTTC. V and J are TRBV5-3 and TRBJ1-2; D unresolved. TRBV5-3 falls under the ORF class, with uncertain function. CDR3 size: 14 residues.

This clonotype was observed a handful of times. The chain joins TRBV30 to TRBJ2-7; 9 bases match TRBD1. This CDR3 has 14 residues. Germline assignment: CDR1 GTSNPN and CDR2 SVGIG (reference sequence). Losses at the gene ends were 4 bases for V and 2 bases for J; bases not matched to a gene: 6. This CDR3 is CAWISGTGTYEQYF. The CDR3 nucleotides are TGTGCCTGGATCTCCGGGACAGGGACCTACGAGCAGTACTTC.

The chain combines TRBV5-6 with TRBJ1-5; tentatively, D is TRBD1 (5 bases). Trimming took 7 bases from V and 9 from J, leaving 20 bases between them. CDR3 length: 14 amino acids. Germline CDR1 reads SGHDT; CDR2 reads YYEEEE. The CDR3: CASGIRGGGVPQHF. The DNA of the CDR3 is TGTGCCAGCGGTATACGGGGGGGGGGGGTGCCCCAGCATTTT.

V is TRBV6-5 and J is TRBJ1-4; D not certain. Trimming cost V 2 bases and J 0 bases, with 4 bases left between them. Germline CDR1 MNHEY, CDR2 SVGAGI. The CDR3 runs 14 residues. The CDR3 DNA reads TGTGCCAGCAGTTACGGGACAACTAATGAAAAACTGTTTTTT. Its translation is CASSYGTTNEKLFF.

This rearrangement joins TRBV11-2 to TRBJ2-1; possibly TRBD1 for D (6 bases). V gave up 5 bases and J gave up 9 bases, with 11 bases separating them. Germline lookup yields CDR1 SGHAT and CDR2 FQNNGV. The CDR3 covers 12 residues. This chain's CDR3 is CASSHTGIEQFF. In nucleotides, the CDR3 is TGTGCCAGCAGCCACACAGGGATTGAGCAGTTCTTC.

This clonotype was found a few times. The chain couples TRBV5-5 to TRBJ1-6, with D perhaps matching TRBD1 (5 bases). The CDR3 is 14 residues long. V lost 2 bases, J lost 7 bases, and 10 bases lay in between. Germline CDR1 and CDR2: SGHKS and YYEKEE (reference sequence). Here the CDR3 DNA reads TGTGCCAGCAGCTTAGGACATACGAATTCACCCCTCCACTTT. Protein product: CASSLGHTNSPLHF. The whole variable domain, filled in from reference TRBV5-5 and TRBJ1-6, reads DAGVTQSPTHLIKTRGQQVTLRCSPISGHKSVSWYQQVLGQGPQFIFQYYEKEERGRGNFPDRFSARQFPNYSSELNVNALLLGDSALYLCASSLGHTNSPLHFGNGTRLTVT.

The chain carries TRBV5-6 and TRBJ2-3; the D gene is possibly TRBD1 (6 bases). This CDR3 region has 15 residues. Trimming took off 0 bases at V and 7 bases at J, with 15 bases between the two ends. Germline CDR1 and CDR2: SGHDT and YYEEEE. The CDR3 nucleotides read TGTGCCAGCAGCTTGGGGCCAGAGGGGGAGAATACGCAGTATTTT. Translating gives CASSLGPEGENTQYF.